The next 27 T cell receptor beta chains were all read from a single sample in a study of T cells after yellow fever vaccination. TCRdb re-called the 5' RACE reads through MiXCR, storing one row per CDR3 protein. The sample carries 100,000 to 150,000 distinct CDR3 sequences, roughly 10% recorded once. The sample consisted of CD8+ T cells sorted from PBMCs, taken on the day of the yellow fever booster vaccination. The receptors come from a young man who received the YFV17D yellow fever vaccine.

This clonotype was observed a few times. V usage is TRBV7-8 and J usage is TRBJ1-4, with TRBD1 matching over 8 bases. CDR1 SGHVS and CDR2 FQNEAQ come from the germline V gene. The CDR3 extends over 15 amino acids. V trimming: 5 bases; J trimming: 7 bases; junction bases outside the gene matches: 9. This chain's CDR3 is CASSSTGGGAEKLFF. CDR3 sequence (DNA): TGTGCCAGCAGCAGCACAGGGGGAGGTGCTGAAAAACTGTTTTTT.

This clonotype has a handful of counts. The V call is TRBV11-1, the J call TRBJ2-1, with 7 bases matching TRBD2. This CDR3 is built from 16 residues. Trimming cost V 5 bases and J 2 bases; bases outside gene matches: 9. Looked up from germline, CDR1 is SGHAT and CDR2 is FQDESV (reference sequence). CDR3 coding DNA: TGTGCCAGCAGCATGGGCCGGGACTACACCTACAATGAGCAGTTCTTC. Translation gives CASSMGRDYTYNEQFF.

This clonotype appeared a few times. The J gene is TRBJ2-4, the V gene TRBV6-5; no reliable D call. The CDR3 extends over 14 amino acids. Trimming took off 4 bases at V and 0 bases at J, with 7 bases between the two ends. Germline lookup yields CDR1 MNHEY and CDR2 SVGAGI. The CDR3 DNA sequence: TGTGCCAGCAGTTCGTTGCTAGCCAAAAACATTCAGTACTTC. This gives the protein CASSSLLAKNIQYF.

The CDR3 protein is CATTVGAGNEQFF. CDR3 in DNA: TGCGCCACTACGGTAGGGGCCGGCAATGAGCAGTTCTTC. The V call is TRBV10-2, the J call TRBJ2-1; D is perhaps TRBD1 (5 bases). The germline V and J ends were trimmed by 10 bases and 6 bases, with 16 bases remaining between them. The germline gives CDR1 WSHSY, CDR2 SAAADI. The CDR3 has 13 amino acids.

The rearrangement joins TRBV29-1 to TRBJ2-1, with 9 nucleotides matching TRBD1. Per germline, CDR1 SQVTM and CDR2 ANQGSEA. This CDR3 is built from 19 residues. V shed 1 base and J 0 bases; nucleotides not matched to a gene: 13. The CDR3 sequence: CSVEGLVGTGRNSYNEQFF. The CDR3 bases are TGCAGCGTTGAAGGTCTAGTTGGGACAGGGAGAAACTCCTACAATGAGCAGTTCTTC.

The chain joins TRBV20-1 to TRBJ1-2; TRBD1 is a possible D gene (5 bases). The CDR3 contains 15 residues. CDR1 is DFQATT and CDR2 is SNEGSKA in the germline V gene (reference sequence). V was cut by 5 bases and J by 5 bases, with 21 bases left in between. The CDR3 nucleotides read TGCAGTGCTCTCCGGGACTCTACCTTATTATATGGCTACACCTTC. It specifies CSALRDSTLLYGYTF.

The rearrangement links TRBV20-1 to TRBJ2-2; 8 bases agree with TRBD2. The germline CDR1 and CDR2 sequences are DFQATT and SNEGSKA (reference sequence). Unmatched junction bases numbered 6, after V lost 6 bases and J lost 0 bases. The CDR3 covers 15 residues. CDR3 sequence reads: CSALSGGSNTGELFF. CDR3 DNA: TGCAGTGCCCTTTCGGGGGGGTCGAACACCGGGGAGCTGTTTTTT.

This clonotype was seen repeatedly, ten times or more. The chain couples TRBV20-1 to TRBJ1-6; TRBD1 might be the D (5 bases). Germline assignment: CDR1 DFQATT and CDR2 SNEGSKA (reference sequence). There are 11 residues in the CDR3. Trimming took off 3 bases at V and 11 bases at J, with 8 bases between the two ends. CDR3 residues: CSARWGTPLHF. For the CDR3, the DNA is TGCAGTGCTAGGTGGGGGACACCCCTCCACTTT.

The sample holds a few counts of this clonotype. This chain joins TRBV18 and TRBJ2-1, with TRBD2 matching 8 bases. The J segment lost 7 bases and the V segment lost 0 bases, leaving 11 bases of the junction unmatched. Germline values: CDR1 KGHSH, CDR2 LQKENI. The CDR3 is 17 residues long. CDR3: CASSPPAPGGARNEQFF. In DNA form, the CDR3 reads TGTGCCAGCTCACCACCTGCCCCGGGGGGGGCTAGGAATGAGCAGTTCTTC.

This clonotype was seen a few times. The J gene is TRBJ2-3, the V gene TRBV7-9; D is tentatively TRBD1 or TRBD2 (5 bases each). CDR3 length: 17 amino acids. The germline V gene has CDR1 SEHNR and CDR2 FQNEAQ (reference sequence). Trimming left V 5 bases short and J 4 bases short, with 22 bases between. DNA of the CDR3: TGTGCCAGCAGCCCCTGGAATGAGGGGCCGAGATCAGATACGCAGTATTTT. This encodes CASSPWNEGPRSDTQYF.

The sample holds many counts of this clonotype. The J gene is TRBJ2-7, the V gene TRBV12-3 or TRBV12-4; D is uncertain. This CDR3 has 15 amino acids. V dropped 1 base and J dropped 2 bases, with 12 bases sitting between them. In DNA form, the CDR3 reads TGTGCCAGCAGTTTAGGATTCGAATTTGCCTACGAGCAGTACTTC. This translates into CASSLGFEFAYEQYF.

This clonotype was seen at least ten times. V gene TRBV10-3 combines with J gene TRBJ2-2, with 7 bases that match TRBD2. The CDR3 covers 13 residues. From germline, CDR1 is ENHRY and CDR2 SYGVKD. Losses at the gene ends were 11 bases for V and 5 bases for J; bases not matched to a gene: 8. For the CDR3, the DNA is TGTGCCGCAGGGAGGGAAGGAACCGGGGAGCTGTTTTTT. Amino acids: CAAGREGTGELFF.

The V gene is TRBV4-2, the J gene TRBJ2-5; 13 nucleotides match TRBD2. The junction had 13 bases not matched to a gene; V was cut back by 4 bases and J by 5 bases. The CDR3 is made up of 18 amino acids. Germline values: CDR1 LGHNA, CDR2 YNFKEQ. The CDR3: CASSPTLRTSGGWETQYF. The CDR3 bases are TGTGCCAGCAGCCCGACCCTCCGGACTAGCGGGGGTTGGGAGACCCAGTACTTC.

The chain links TRBV7-9 to TRBJ2-2; maybe TRBD1 (6 bases). The germline V gene has CDR1 SEHNR and CDR2 FQNEAQ (reference sequence). CDR3 size: 15 residues. The V end lost 5 bases, the J end lost 3 bases, and 13 bases lay between the germline ends. DNA of the CDR3: TGTGCCAGCAGCGGCACAGGGCCCGACACCGGGGAGCTGTTTTTT. This encodes CASSGTGPDTGELFF.

This clonotype was seen at least ten times. V usage is TRBV3-1 and J usage is TRBJ1-1; unclear D gene. The CDR3 totals 14 residues. Germline-derived CDR1 and CDR2 are LGHDT and YNNKEL (reference sequence). V lost 6 bases and J lost 8, with 19 bases in between. Here the CDR3 reads CASSRVSSGVEAFF. The CDR3 DNA sequence: TGTGCCAGCAGTCGAGTATCATCGGGAGTGGAAGCTTTCTTT.

This clonotype was observed many times. The chain recombines TRBV29-1 with TRBJ2-5, with 9 bases identical to TRBD1. Germline CDR1 and CDR2: SQVTM and ANQGSEA. Trimming removed 8 bases from V and 2 bases from J; junction bases left unmatched: 6. There are 13 residues in the CDR3. The CDR3 nucleotides read TGCAGCATCGGACAGGGGAATCAAGAGACCCAGTACTTC. This gives the protein CSIGQGNQETQYF.

The chain's CDR3 is CAISESRARWETQYF. DNA of the CDR3: TGTGCCATCAGTGAGTCGAGGGCACGGTGGGAGACCCAGTACTTC. The J gene is TRBJ2-5, the V gene TRBV10-3, with TRBD2 as a possible D gene (5 bases). The V end was cut by 0 bases, the J end by 5 bases, with 13 bases between. The CDR3 extends over 15 amino acids. Per germline, CDR1 ENHRY and CDR2 SYGVKD.

The genes are TRBV11-2 and TRBJ1-5; D might be TRBD1 (5 bases). The germline V and J ends were trimmed by 5 bases and 8 bases, with 16 bases remaining between them. The CDR3 covers 14 residues. The germline V gene encodes CDR1 SGHAT and CDR2 FQNNGV. The CDR3 is CASSPPGVSEPQHF. The CDR3 region has the DNA TGTGCCAGCAGCCCTCCGGGGGTTTCGGAGCCCCAGCATTTT. The full variable domain, rest sourced from reference TRBV11-2 and TRBJ1-5, is EAGVAQSPRYKIIEKRQSVAFWCNPISGHATLYWYQQILGQGPKLLIQFQNNGVVDDSQLPKDRFSAERLKGVDSTLKIQPAKLEDSAVYLCASSPPGVSEPQHFGDGTRLSIL.

Only a few counts were recorded for this clonotype. The chain combines TRBV20-1 with TRBJ2-7; D remains ambiguous. V lost 6 bases to trimming and J lost 3 bases, with 9 bases between them. CDR3 length: 11 residues. Germline V lookup: CDR1 DFQATT, CDR2 SNEGSKA (reference sequence). In DNA form, the CDR3 reads TGCAGTGCGCAATCTTACTACGAGCAGTACTTC. Amino acid sequence: CSAQSYYEQYF.

This clonotype has a handful of counts. CDR3 region: CASKSPPSGGEGQFF. CDR3 nucleotides: TGTGCCAGCAAGTCCCCCCCTAGCGGGGGTGAGGGGCAGTTCTTC. This rearrangement joins TRBV6-2 or TRBV6-3 to TRBJ2-1; TRBD2 aligns across 10 bases. Germline V CDR1 and CDR2: MNHEY, SVGEGT. The V and J ends lost 7 bases and 12 bases, in that order; junction bases with no gene match: 15. This CDR3 has 15 residues.

This CDR3 is CARYRGGYEQYF. CDR3 in DNA: TGTGCCAGGTACAGGGGCGGATACGAGCAGTACTTC. The rearrangement uses TRBV10-3 and TRBJ2-7; TRBD1 agrees at 7 bases. Germline CDR1 reads ENHRY; CDR2 reads SYGVKD. CDR3 length: 12 residues. After removal of 10 bases from V and 4 bases from J, the junction contained 7 bases not matched to a gene.

The chain carries TRBV4-1 and TRBJ2-2; the D gene is possibly TRBD2 (6 bases). The CDR3 covers 14 residues. CDR1 is MGHRA, CDR2 YSYEKL, per germline. Between the trimmed V and J ends, which lost 2 bases and 7 bases, there was a span of 11 bases. The CDR3 sequence: CASSQSHGGGELFF. The CDR3 nucleotides read TGCGCCAGCAGCCAATCCCACGGGGGCGGGGAGCTGTTTTTT.

The sample holds a few counts of this clonotype. The chain combines TRBV7-2 with TRBJ2-7, with TRBD2 identical over 7 bases. The germline gives CDR1 SGHTA, CDR2 FQGNSA. V was clipped by 1 base and J by 6 bases; unmatched bases: 9. The CDR3 is 15 amino acids. This CDR3 reads CASSLVGEGSLEQYF. CDR3 DNA: TGTGCCAGCAGCTTAGTAGGGGAGGGGTCTCTCGAGCAGTACTTC.

The table lists this clonotype with many counts. The V and J genes are TRBV7-6 and TRBJ2-2; no reliable D call. CDR1 is SGHVS, CDR2 FNYEAQ, per germline. The ends were cut back, 5 bases at V and 4 bases at J, with 14 bases in the middle. This CDR3 is 15 amino acids long. CDR3 bases: TGTGCCAGCAGCCCCAGACCGGGTCCCACCGGGGAGCTGTTTTTT. Its protein is CASSPRPGPTGELFF.

This clonotype was counted at least ten times. V and J are TRBV5-1 and TRBJ2-1; 11 nucleotides align to TRBD1. CDR3 length: 16 amino acids. Germline CDR1 reads SGHRS; CDR2 reads YFSETQ. The trim removed 3 bases at V and 6 bases at J, leaving 8 bases unmatched. The chain's CDR3 is CASSWPGDRGGNEQFF. For the CDR3, the DNA is TGCGCCAGCAGCTGGCCGGGGGACAGGGGGGGCAATGAGCAGTTCTTC.

This clonotype has a handful of counts. The J gene is TRBJ2-1, the V gene TRBV5-1; 11 bases are a match to TRBD2. CDR1 and CDR2 (germline): SGHRS, YFSETQ. The V segment lost 0 bases and the J segment 6 bases; nucleotides outside the gene matches: 5. The CDR3 sequence is 16 residues long. This chain's CDR3 is CASSLALAGGFNEQFF. The CDR3 region has the DNA TGCGCCAGCAGCTTGGCCCTAGCGGGGGGTTTCAATGAGCAGTTCTTC.

This clonotype has ten or more counts. The gene calls are TRBV5-1 and TRBJ2-1, with D unresolved. The V gene's germline CDR1 is SGHRS and CDR2 YFSETQ. This CDR3 spans 12 amino acids. Trimming left V 4 bases short and J 4 bases short, with 6 bases between. The CDR3 is CASSQGYNEQFF. CDR3 sequence (DNA): TGCGCCAGCAGCCAAGGTTACAATGAGCAGTTCTTC.